A single sample is the source of the 16 T cell receptor beta chains below, sequenced in a study of T cells in narcolepsy. The protocol was immunoSEQ multiplex PCR, while the TCRdb copy is restricted to in-frame clones and leaves out a portion. The sample consists of about 20,000 clones, 83% of them appearing once. The sample taken for sequencing was memory (CD45RA-) CD4+ T cells from blood. The source is a human donor in good health.

The rearrangement uses TRBV10-3 and TRBJ1-5; D possibly corresponds to TRBD1 (5 bases). Trimming took 4 bases from V and 5 from J, leaving 21 bases between them. Germline CDR1 reads ENHRY; CDR2 reads SYGVKD. There are 17 residues in the CDR3. The CDR3 DNA sequence: TGTGCCATCAGTGTCAGGGAGGCTGGGGGGAATGATCAGCCCCAGCATTTT. Protein sequence: CAISVREAGGNDQPQHF.

This clone was counted once. The gene calls are TRBV13 and TRBJ2-7; D gene uncertain. Per germline, CDR1 PRHDT and CDR2 FYEKMQ (reference sequence). The CDR3 sequence is 15 residues long. Trimming took 5 bases from V and 2 from J, leaving 16 bases between them. CDR3 sequence: CASSRPRRETYEQYF. The CDR3 DNA sequence: TGTGCCAGCAGCCGTCCCCGTAGAGAGACCTACGAGCAGTACTTC.

The gene calls are TRBV5-4 and TRBJ2-1, with 8 bases that match TRBD2. Germline trimming cut 4 bases from V and 1 base from J; bases unmatched to any gene: 4. There are 15 residues in the CDR3. Germline assignment: CDR1 SGHNT and CDR2 YYREEE (reference sequence). The CDR3 DNA is TGTGCCAGCAGCCCGGGACTAGTGTCCTACAATGAGCAGTTCTTC. The encoded protein is CASSPGLVSYNEQFF.

The rearrangement links TRBV2 to TRBJ2-2; no clear D gene. The CDR3 is 13 amino acids. Germline CDR1 SNHLY, CDR2 FYNNEI. Deletions cut 8 bases from V and 0 bases from J, with 7 bases between. The CDR3 coding sequence is TGTGCCAGCGGCCGATCGAACACCGGGGAGCTGTTTTTT. Protein product: CASGRSNTGELFF.

The rearrangement links TRBV28 to TRBJ2-7; D call uncertain. Germline V gene lookup returns CDR1 MDHEN and CDR2 SYDVKM. V lost 1 base, J lost 6 bases, and 16 bases lay in between. The CDR3 contains 15 residues. For the CDR3, the DNA is TGTGCCAGCAGTTTATTAGGAATTCAGCACGCCGAGCAGTACTTC. Amino acid sequence: CASSLLGIQHAEQYF.

This sequence joins TRBV2 and TRBJ2-1, with 12 bases that match TRBD2. This CDR3 contains 14 residues. The V gene's germline CDR1 is SNHLY and CDR2 FYNNEI. Trimming cost V 6 bases and J 4 bases; bases outside gene matches: 1. The DNA of the CDR3 is TGTGCCAGCAGACTAGCGGGAGGTTACAATGAGCAGTTCTTC. Translation gives CASRLAGGYNEQFF.

The chain has TRBV5-1 and TRBJ2-7, with TRBD1 matching over 9 bases. Germline CDR1 SGHRS, CDR2 YFSETQ. V shed 4 bases and J 3 bases; nucleotides not matched to a gene: 2. The CDR3 has 13 amino acids. The CDR3 DNA follows: TGCGCCAGCAGCACAGGGGGCGGCTACGAGCAGTACTTC. This sequence encodes CASSTGGGYEQYF.

This chain connects TRBV5-4 to TRBJ1-1, with D tentatively TRBD1 (5 bases). The length of the CDR3 is 16 residues. Germline lookup yields CDR1 SGHNT and CDR2 YYREEE (reference sequence). Trimming stripped 5 bases from V and 4 bases from J, with 21 bases between. CDR3 loop: CASRPTDGGESTEAFF. CDR3 coding DNA: TGTGCCAGCAGACCAACTGACGGGGGGGAGTCCACTGAAGCTTTCTTT.

The chain couples TRBV7-9 to TRBJ1-1; D not certain. CDR3 length: 14 residues. Germline CDR1 reads SEHNR; CDR2 reads FQNEAQ (reference sequence). V was pared by 3 bases and J by 3 bases, with 11 bases between. The CDR3 bases are TGTGCCAGCAGCTTGAAGGGCGGGGACACTGAAGCTTTCTTT. Encoded protein: CASSLKGGDTEAFF.

The rearrangement joins TRBV29-1 to TRBJ1-2; tentatively, D is TRBD1 (5 bases). From germline, CDR1 is SQVTM and CDR2 ANQGSEA. The CDR3 covers 15 residues. V was pared by 3 bases and J by 0 bases, with 14 bases between. CDR3 sequence (DNA): TGCAGCGTTGACCAACTCAGGGTAGCTAACTATGGCTACACCTTC. Its protein is CSVDQLRVANYGYTF.

The rearrangement joins TRBV4-3 to TRBJ1-2, with 11 bases matching TRBD1. The ends lost 4 bases at V and 8 bases at J; junction bases unmatched: 9. Germline CDR1 is LGHNA and CDR2 is YSLEER. The CDR3 loop spans 15 amino acids. The CDR3 DNA sequence: TGCGCCAGCAGCCCGTCCGGGACAGGGGGTCGGGGCTACACCTTC. Its protein is CASSPSGTGGRGYTF.

The gene calls are TRBV28 and TRBJ1-6; D possibly corresponds to TRBD1 (6 bases). Trimming shortened V by 2 bases and J by 7 bases, and 15 bases separated the two germline ends. Germline CDR1 MDHEN, CDR2 SYDVKM. The CDR3 totals 16 residues. In nucleotides, the CDR3 is TGTGCCAGCAGTTTAAGGTCGGGAGGGGGAAATTCACCCCTCCACTTT. Amino acid sequence: CASSLRSGGGNSPLHF.

This chain connects TRBV6-1 to TRBJ2-1, with 7 bases that match TRBD2. CDR1 MNHNS and CDR2 SASEGT come from the germline V gene. Unmatched junction bases numbered 8, after V lost 2 bases and J lost 7 bases. This CDR3 is 15 amino acids long. DNA of the CDR3: TGTGCCAGCAGTGAACAGGTGGGAGGGCAAAATGAGCAGTTCTTC. It specifies CASSEQVGGQNEQFF.

The chain links TRBV5-4 to TRBJ1-2; D unclear. V lost 4 bases, J lost 8 bases, and 18 bases lay in between. The CDR3 loop spans 14 amino acids. From germline, CDR1 is SGHNT and CDR2 YYREEE (reference sequence). CDR3 region: CASSPGGTPGGYTF. CDR3 DNA sequence: TGTGCCAGCAGCCCCGGAGGTACCCCGGGGGGCTACACCTTC.

This clone was counted between two and nine times. The CDR3 DNA sequence: TGTGCCATCAGTACGGACGGACTACAGGGCAATGAGCAGTTCTTC. It is translated as CAISTDGLQGNEQFF. The rearrangement uses TRBV10-3 and TRBJ2-1, with D perhaps given as TRBD1 or TRBD2 (6 bases each). V lost 5 bases, J lost 6 bases, and 17 bases lay in between. The CDR3 consists of 15 residues. Germline V CDR1 and CDR2: ENHRY, SYGVKD.

The chain employs TRBV6-6 and TRBJ2-7; 7 nucleotides agree with TRBD1. Trimming removed 0 bases from V and 4 bases from J; junction bases left unmatched: 6. Germline V lookup: CDR1 MNHNY, CDR2 SVGAGI (reference sequence). The CDR3 is made up of 15 amino acids. CDR3 sequence reads: CASSYSRGFTYEQYF. Here the CDR3 DNA reads TGTGCCAGCAGTTACTCCAGGGGGTTTACTTACGAGCAGTACTTC.